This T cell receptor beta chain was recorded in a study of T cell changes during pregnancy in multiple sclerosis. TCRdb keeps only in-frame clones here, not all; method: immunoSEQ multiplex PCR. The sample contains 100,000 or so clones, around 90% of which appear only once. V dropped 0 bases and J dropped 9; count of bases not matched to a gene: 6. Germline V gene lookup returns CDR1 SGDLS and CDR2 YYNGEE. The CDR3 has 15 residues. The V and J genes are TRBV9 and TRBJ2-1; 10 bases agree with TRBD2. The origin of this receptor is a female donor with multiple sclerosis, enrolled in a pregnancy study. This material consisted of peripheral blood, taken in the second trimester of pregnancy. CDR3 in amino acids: CASSVALAGEREQFF. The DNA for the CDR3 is TGTGCCAGCAGCGTAGCTCTAGCGGGAGAACGTGAGCAGTTCTTC.